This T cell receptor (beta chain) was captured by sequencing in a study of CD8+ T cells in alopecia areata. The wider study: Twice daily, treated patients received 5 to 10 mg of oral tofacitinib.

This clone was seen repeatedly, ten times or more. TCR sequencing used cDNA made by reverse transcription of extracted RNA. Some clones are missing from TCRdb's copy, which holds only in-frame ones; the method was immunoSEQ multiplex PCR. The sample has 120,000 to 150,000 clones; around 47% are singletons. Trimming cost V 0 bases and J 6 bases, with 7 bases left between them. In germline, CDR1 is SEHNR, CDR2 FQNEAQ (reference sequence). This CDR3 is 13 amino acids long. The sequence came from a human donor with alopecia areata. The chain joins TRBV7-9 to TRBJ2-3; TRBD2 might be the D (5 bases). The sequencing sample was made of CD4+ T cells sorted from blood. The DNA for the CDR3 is TGTGCCAGCAGCTTAGCGGGAGCGGATACGCAGTATTTT. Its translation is CASSLAGADTQYF.